The next 24 T cell receptor beta chains were all read from a single sample in a study of T cell responses to AZD1222 COVID-19 vaccine. Clones were sequenced by immunoSEQ multiplex PCR, and TCRdb holds only the in-frame ones, with some missing. The sample consists of 200,000 to 250,000 clones, less than 95% of them appearing once. The sequenced sample was peripheral blood, obtained 28 days after the second dose of the MenACWY control vaccine. These TCRs come from an adult who received the MenACWY meningococcal vaccine as a control.

This rearrangement joins TRBV19 to TRBJ2-7, with D possibly TRBD2 on 6 matching bases. V was trimmed by 2 bases and J by 3 bases, leaving 14 bases between them. Germline V CDR1 and CDR2: LNHDA, SQIVND (reference sequence). The CDR3 length is 15 residues. The CDR3 loop reads CASSIYGGTLYEQYF. The CDR3 coding sequence is TGTGCCAGTAGTATATACGGCGGGACCCTCTACGAGCAGTACTTC.

This sequence joins TRBV11-2 and TRBJ1-4, with TRBD1 matching 8 bases. Germline trimming cut 1 base from V and 8 bases from J; bases unmatched to any gene: 3. This CDR3 contains 14 residues. Germline V gene lookup returns CDR1 SGHAT and CDR2 FQNNGV. CDR3 loop: CASSLAWDREKLFF. The CDR3, as DNA: TGTGCCAGCAGCTTAGCCTGGGACAGGGAAAAACTGTTTTTT.

The chain is built from TRBV24-1 and TRBJ2-7; D gene unclear. CDR3 length: 11 residues. The germline V gene encodes CDR1 KGHDR and CDR2 SFDVKD. Trimming pared 3 bases from V and 5 bases from J, leaving 4 bases between. The CDR3 protein is CATSDRHEQYF. Written as DNA, the CDR3 is TGTGCCACCAGTGATCGTCACGAGCAGTACTTC.

The CDR3 loop reads CASSSRDEKLFF. Here the CDR3 DNA reads TGTGCCAGCAGCTCTCGAGATGAAAAACTGTTTTTT. The chain links TRBV7-8 to TRBJ1-4; D ambiguous. Germline lookup yields CDR1 SGHVS and CDR2 FQNEAQ. With 4 bases removed from V and 6 bases from J, the gap between germline ends came to 6 bases. This CDR3 has 12 amino acids.

The J gene is TRBJ2-7, the V gene TRBV5-4; a possible D gene is TRBD2 (6 bases). Germline lookup yields CDR1 SGHNT and CDR2 YYREEE (reference sequence). CDR3 length equals 15 residues. Trimming stripped 0 bases from V and 3 bases from J, with 13 bases between. The CDR3 sequence: CASSLGEPSVYEQYF. CDR3 bases: TGTGCCAGCAGCTTGGGTGAGCCTAGCGTCTACGAGCAGTACTTC.

The genes are TRBV5-1 and TRBJ2-1; D might be TRBD1 (6 bases). Deletions cut 0 bases from V and 6 bases from J, with 10 bases between. CDR1 is SGHRS and CDR2 is YFSETQ in the germline V gene. This CDR3 is 14 amino acids long. CDR3 protein: CASSLAGTSNEQFF. The DNA for the CDR3 is TGCGCCAGCAGCTTGGCAGGGACAAGCAATGAGCAGTTCTTC.

This chain links TRBV7-9 with TRBJ1-1, with a weak D call TRBD1 (5 bases). V was shortened by 5 bases and J by 10 bases, with 11 bases between the two germline ends. The germline gives CDR1 SEHNR, CDR2 FQNEAQ (reference sequence). This CDR3 region has 11 residues. This chain's CDR3 is CASSLGDSAFF. CDR3 bases: TGTGCCAGCAGCCTCGGGGACTCAGCTTTCTTT.

V is TRBV7-2 and J is TRBJ2-5; 10 nucleotides agree with TRBD2. J lost 7 bases, V lost 5 bases, and 10 bases had no gene match. The CDR3 length is 15 residues. Per the germline V gene, CDR1 is SGHTA and CDR2 is FQGNSA. CDR3 protein: CASSTQAGGSGTQYF. DNA of the CDR3: TGTGCCAGCAGCACCCAAGCGGGGGGGTCCGGGACCCAGTACTTC.

The chain has TRBV9 and TRBJ2-3; 12 bases are a match to TRBD2. Germline CDR1 and CDR2: SGDLS and YYNGEE. The CDR3 sequence is 16 residues long. With V trimmed by 0 bases and J by 6 bases, 5 bases remained unmatched. The CDR3 sequence is CASSVASGGAGDTQYF. The CDR3 nucleotides are TGTGCCAGCAGCGTAGCTAGCGGGGGGGCCGGCGATACGCAGTATTTT.

As for this clone: Other DNA sequences in this sample translate to the same CDR3. This chain joins TRBV30 and TRBJ1-5, with no clear D. With 0 bases removed from V and 0 bases from J, the gap between germline ends came to 3 bases. Germline V gene sequence: CDR1 GTSNPN, CDR2 SVGIG (reference sequence). The CDR3 consists of 13 residues. The CDR3 nucleotides are TGTGCCTGGAGTGTAAGTAGCAATCAGCCCCAGCATTTT. Its translation: CAWSVSSNQPQHF.

This chain uses TRBV30 with TRBJ1-6, with 10 nucleotides matching TRBD1. V shed 3 bases and J 8 bases; nucleotides not matched to a gene: 4. The germline V gene has CDR1 GTSNPN and CDR2 SVGIG (reference sequence). The CDR3 runs to 14 residues. Here the CDR3 DNA reads TGTGCCTGGAGGGTGACAGGGGGCCATTCACCCCTCCACTTT. It codes for CAWRVTGGHSPLHF.

The V gene is TRBV2, the J gene TRBJ2-7; tentative D call: TRBD1 (6 bases). Trimming shortened V by 6 bases and J by 9 bases, and 12 bases separated the two germline ends. There are 11 residues in the CDR3. Germline V lookup: CDR1 SNHLY, CDR2 FYNNEI. CDR3 in DNA: TGTGCCAGCAGAAAAGGGGGTGGGCAGTACTTC. Its translation is CASRKGGGQYF.

The J gene is TRBJ1-5, the V gene TRBV3-1 (or the pseudogene TRBV3-2); D is perhaps TRBD1 (6 bases). The CDR3 is made up of 15 amino acids. The germline V and J ends were trimmed by 0 bases and 7 bases, with 13 bases remaining between them. CDR1 and CDR2 (germline): LGHDT, YNNKEL (reference sequence). The CDR3 sequence: CASSQDPPGVQPQHF. CDR3 nucleotide sequence: TGTGCCAGCAGCCAAGATCCCCCAGGGGTCCAGCCCCAGCATTTT.

The V and J genes are TRBV28 and TRBJ1-5, with D tentatively TRBD1 (5 bases). Between the trimmed V and J ends, which lost 8 bases and 5 bases, there was a span of 10 bases. This CDR3 has 12 amino acids. Germline values: CDR1 MDHEN, CDR2 SYDVKM. The DNA of the CDR3 is TGTGCCAGCGTCTGGGGGGATCAGCCCCAGCATTTT. This translates into CASVWGDQPQHF.

This clone was detected once. The chain employs TRBV30 and TRBJ2-1, with D tentatively TRBD1 or TRBD2 (5 bases each). V shed 3 bases and J shed 8 bases, with 23 bases lying between them. The CDR3 spans 16 residues. Germline loops: CDR1 GTSNPN, CDR2 SVGIG (reference sequence). CDR3 sequence (DNA): TGTGCCTGGAGAATGCCCGGGGCCTCAGGGTTTTATGAGCAGTTCTTC. Protein: CAWRMPGASGFYEQFF.

The chain links TRBV19 to TRBJ1-2; 9 nucleotides match TRBD1. In germline, CDR1 is LNHDA, CDR2 SQIVND (reference sequence). The ends lost 11 bases at V and 8 bases at J; junction bases unmatched: 18. The CDR3 extends over 15 amino acids. The CDR3 nucleotides read TGTGCCGCCGCGGGACAGGGAGAAGGAAGGGTCGGCTACACCTTC. Translating it yields CAAAGQGEGRVGYTF.

The V call is TRBV18, the J call TRBJ2-5; the D is unclear. This CDR3 has 13 residues. The V end lost 8 bases, the J end lost 0 bases, and 10 bases lay between the germline ends. Germline V CDR1 and CDR2: KGHSH, LQKENI. CDR3 DNA: TGTGCCAGCACCCCCCTCGACCAAGAGACCCAGTACTTC. Encoded protein: CASTPLDQETQYF.

This CDR3 is CASSRTGGRETQYF. CDR3 nucleotide sequence: TGTGCCAGCAGCAGGACAGGGGGGCGAGAGACCCAGTACTTC. V is TRBV7-9 and J is TRBJ2-5, with 10 bases that match TRBD1. The germline V gene encodes CDR1 SEHNR and CDR2 FQNEAQ (reference sequence). The CDR3 is 14 residues long. The V gene end was trimmed by 5 bases and the J gene end by 4 bases; junction bases not matched to a gene: 4.

V gene TRBV20-1 combines with J gene TRBJ2-5; D is ambiguous. V lost 5 bases, J lost 3 bases, and 7 bases lay in between. CDR3 length: 11 residues. Germline V gives CDR1 DFQATT, CDR2 SNEGSKA (reference sequence). The CDR3 nucleotides read TGCAGTGCTCAAAACAAAGAGACCCAGTACTTC. This gives the protein CSAQNKETQYF.

The CDR3 sequence: CASSLVGTTYEQYF. CDR3 nucleotides: TGTGCCAGCAGCTTGGTCGGAACTACCTACGAGCAGTACTTC. The genes are TRBV5-5 and TRBJ2-7, with D uncertain. Germline CDR1 is SGHKS and CDR2 is YYEKEE (reference sequence). The CDR3 runs to 14 residues. V was clipped by 0 bases and J by 2 bases, with 9 bases between them.

The CDR3 DNA reads as TGTGCCAGCAGAAACACTGAAGCTTTCTTT. Translated: CASRNTEAFF. V is TRBV3-1 (or the pseudogene TRBV3-2) and J is TRBJ1-1; D gene ambiguous. Germline V gives CDR1 LGHDT, CDR2 YNNKEL (reference sequence). The V and J ends lost 6 bases and 2 bases respectively, with 1 base between them. The CDR3 runs to 10 residues.

This chain links TRBV5-1 with TRBJ1-1; D remains ambiguous. CDR1 is SGHRS, CDR2 YFSETQ, per germline. The V and J ends lost 0 bases and 6 bases respectively, with 12 bases between them. The CDR3 runs 14 residues. The CDR3 loop reads CASSLVAEGAEAFF. For the CDR3, the DNA is TGCGCCAGCAGCTTGGTGGCAGAAGGAGCTGAAGCTTTCTTT.

This clone was detected many times. The same CDR3 also results from other DNA sequences found in this sample. The gene calls are TRBV28 and TRBJ1-2; 12 nucleotides agree with TRBD1. The trim removed 3 bases at V and 4 bases at J, leaving 0 bases unmatched. CDR1 and CDR2 (germline): MDHEN, SYDVKM. This CDR3 contains 14 residues. The CDR3 bases are TGTGCCAGCAGTTTGGGACAGGGGGCCTATGGCTACACCTTC. Amino acid sequence: CASSLGQGAYGYTF.

Comments on this clone: Other DNA sequences in the sample encode the same CDR3. The chain recombines TRBV5-1 with TRBJ2-5; D is unresolved. CDR1 and CDR2 (germline): SGHRS, YFSETQ. CDR3 length: 12 amino acids. The ends were cut back, 2 bases at V and 1 base at J, with 3 bases in the middle. CDR3 DNA sequence: TGCGCCAGCAGCTTAGGCCAAGAGACCCAGTACTTC. Translation: CASSLGQETQYF.